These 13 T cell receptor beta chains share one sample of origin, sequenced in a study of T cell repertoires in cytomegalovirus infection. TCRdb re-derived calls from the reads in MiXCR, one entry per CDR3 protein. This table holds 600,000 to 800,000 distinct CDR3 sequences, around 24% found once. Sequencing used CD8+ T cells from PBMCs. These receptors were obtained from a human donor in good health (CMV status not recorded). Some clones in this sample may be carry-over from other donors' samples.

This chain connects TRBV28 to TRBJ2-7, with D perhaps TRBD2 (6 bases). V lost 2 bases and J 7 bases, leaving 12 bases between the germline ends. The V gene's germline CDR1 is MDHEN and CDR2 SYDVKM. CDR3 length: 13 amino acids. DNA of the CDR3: TGTGCCAGCAGTTTAGACGGGGGTGAGGAGCAGTACGTC. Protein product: CASSLDGGEEQYV.

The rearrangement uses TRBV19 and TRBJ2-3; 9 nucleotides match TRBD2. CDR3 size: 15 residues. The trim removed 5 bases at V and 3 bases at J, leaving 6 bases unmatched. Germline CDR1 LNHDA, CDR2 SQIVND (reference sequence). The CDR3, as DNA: TGTGCCAGTAGTCCTGCGGGGGGGCAGACAGATACGCAGTATTTT. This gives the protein CASSPAGGQTDTQYF.

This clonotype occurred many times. CDR3 loop: CASSLLITGQDYGYTF. The CDR3 DNA reads TGTGCCAGCAGTTTACTTATTACGGGACAGGACTATGGCTACACCTTC. The chain recombines TRBV28 with TRBJ1-2; 8 bases are shared with TRBD1. Germline V gives CDR1 MDHEN, CDR2 SYDVKM. With 2 bases clipped from V and 3 bases from J, the junction kept 8 bases outside the gene matches. The CDR3 sequence is 16 residues long.

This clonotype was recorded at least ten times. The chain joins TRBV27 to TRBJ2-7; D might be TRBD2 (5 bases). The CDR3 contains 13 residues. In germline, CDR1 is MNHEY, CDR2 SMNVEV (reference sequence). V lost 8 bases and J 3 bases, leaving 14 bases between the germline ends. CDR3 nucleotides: TGTGCCAGCTCTCAGCTAGGGAGCTACGAGCAGTACTTC. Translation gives CASSQLGSYEQYF.

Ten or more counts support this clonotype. CDR3 DNA: TGTGCCAGCACCCCTGTATTGGTTCAGGGGAATTTGACTCGCAATGAGCAGTTCTTC. It specifies CASTPVLVQGNLTRNEQFF. The gene calls are TRBV7-9 and TRBJ2-1; maybe TRBD1 (6 bases). The CDR3 is 19 residues long. Germline CDR1 reads SEHNR; CDR2 reads FQNEAQ (reference sequence). Trimming pared 7 bases from V and 6 bases from J, leaving 31 bases between.

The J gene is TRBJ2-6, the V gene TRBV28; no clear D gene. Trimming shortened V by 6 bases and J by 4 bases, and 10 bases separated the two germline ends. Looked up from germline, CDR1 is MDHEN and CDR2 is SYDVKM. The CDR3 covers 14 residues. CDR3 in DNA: TGTGCCAGCAGAAGCATCTCAGGGGCCAACGTCCTGACTTTC. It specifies CASRSISGANVLTF.

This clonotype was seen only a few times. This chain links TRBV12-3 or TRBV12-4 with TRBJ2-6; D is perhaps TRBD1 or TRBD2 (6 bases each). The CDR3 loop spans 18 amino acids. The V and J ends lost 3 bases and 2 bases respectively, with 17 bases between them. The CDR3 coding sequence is TGTGCCAGCAGTTTTAGGGGGGCCCCCTTAACTGGGGCCAACGTCCTGACTTTC. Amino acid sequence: CASSFRGAPLTGANVLTF.

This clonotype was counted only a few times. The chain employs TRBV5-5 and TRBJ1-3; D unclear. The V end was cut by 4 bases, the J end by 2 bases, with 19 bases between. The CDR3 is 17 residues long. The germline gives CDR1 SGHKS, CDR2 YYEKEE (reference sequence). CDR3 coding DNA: TGTGCCAGCAGCAAAATCTCCGGGATTTCCACTGGAAACACCATATATTTT. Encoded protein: CASSKISGISTGNTIYF.

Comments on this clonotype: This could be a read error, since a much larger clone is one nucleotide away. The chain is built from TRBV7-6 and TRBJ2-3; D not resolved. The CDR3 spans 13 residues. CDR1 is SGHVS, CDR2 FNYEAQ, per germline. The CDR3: CVSSWSSTDTQYF. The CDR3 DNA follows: TGTGTCAGCAGCTGGAGTAGCACAGATACGCAGTATTTT.

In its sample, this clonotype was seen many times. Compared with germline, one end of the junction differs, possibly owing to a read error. CDR3 amino acids: CASSLRGGAHDNEQFF. The CDR3, as DNA: TGTGCTAGCAGCTTACGGGGGGGGGCCCATGACAATGAGCAGTTCTTC. This chain joins TRBV7-7 and TRBJ2-1; 8 positions agree with TRBD2. Per germline, CDR1 SSHAT and CDR2 FNYEAQ (reference sequence). The CDR3 has 16 residues.

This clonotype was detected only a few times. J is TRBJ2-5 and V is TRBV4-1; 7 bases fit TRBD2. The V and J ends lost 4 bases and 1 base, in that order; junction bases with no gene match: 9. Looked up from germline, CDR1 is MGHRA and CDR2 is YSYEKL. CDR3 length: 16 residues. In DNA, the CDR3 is TGCGCCAGCAGCCCATGGACTAGGACAACCCAAGAGACCCAGTACTTC. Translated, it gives CASSPWTRTTQETQYF.

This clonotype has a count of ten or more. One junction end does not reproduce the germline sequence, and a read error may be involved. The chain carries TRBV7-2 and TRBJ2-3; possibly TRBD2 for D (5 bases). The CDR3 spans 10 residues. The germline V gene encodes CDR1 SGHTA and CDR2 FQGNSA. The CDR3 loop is CASSLVPEGF. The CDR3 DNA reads TGTGCCAGCAGCTTAGTTCCCGAGGGCTTT.

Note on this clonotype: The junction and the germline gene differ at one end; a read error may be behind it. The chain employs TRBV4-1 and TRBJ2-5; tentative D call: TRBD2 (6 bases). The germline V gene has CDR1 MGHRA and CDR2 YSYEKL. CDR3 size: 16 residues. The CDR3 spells CASSQASGEVQETQYF. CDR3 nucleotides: TGTGCCAGCAGCCAGGCCTCTGGGGAGGTACAAGAGACCCAGTACTTC.